The 22 T cell receptor beta chains in this list originate from one sample, sequenced in a study of tumor-infiltrating lymphocytes in primary liver carcinoma. Germline DNA was also extracted, and blood RNA derived from unsorted whole blood. TCR beta cDNA was prepared out of around 460 ng total RNA by means of a constant-region primer. Investigators got TCR beta libraries out of three nested multiplex PCR rounds, done with slightly modified ARM-PCR. Investigators reported that the first two PCR rounds, at approximately 11 cycles each, used TRBV1-TRBV30 forward primers with a C-beta reverse primer. TCRdb passed the multiplex PCR reads through MiXCR, listing each CDR3 protein once. The data hold 300,000 to 400,000 distinct CDR3 sequences, with approximately 64% observed a single time. The specimen was peripheral blood. Receptors were obtained from a man aged 35 to 55 with primary liver carcinoma and hepatitis B virus infection.

This clonotype was detected a few times. The V and J genes are TRBV6-6 and TRBJ2-7, with D unclear. V lost 6 bases and J lost 3, with 18 bases in between. The CDR3 totals 15 residues. Germline assignment: CDR1 MNHNY and CDR2 SVGAGI (reference sequence). The DNA for the CDR3 is TGTGCCAGCAGCTCAGTAGATATAAGTAACTACGAGCAGTACTTC. Translated, it gives CASSSVDISNYEQYF.

This chain joins TRBV6-2 or TRBV6-3 and TRBJ2-3; possible D gene TRBD2, 5 bases. Germline V gene sequence: CDR1 MNHEY, CDR2 SVGEGT. Trimming stripped 6 bases from V and 3 bases from J, with 13 bases between. CDR3 size: 14 residues. The DNA for the CDR3 is TGTGCCAGCAGGAAGCGGAAGGGAACAGATACGCAGTATTTT. Amino acids: CASRKRKGTDTQYF.

The chain links TRBV6-4 to TRBJ2-7; 8 bases agree with TRBD1. This CDR3 has 14 residues. Per the germline V gene, CDR1 is MRHNA and CDR2 is SNTAGT. Trimming removed 6 bases from V and 0 bases from J; junction bases left unmatched: 4. CDR3 DNA sequence: TGTGCCAGCAGCTCGGACAGGGTCTCCTACGAGCAGTACTTC. This gives the protein CASSSDRVSYEQYF.

This rearrangement joins TRBV30 to TRBJ2-1; D remains ambiguous. This CDR3 region has 15 residues. V was shortened by 3 bases and J by 0 bases, with 12 bases between the two germline ends. Germline CDR1 and CDR2: GTSNPN and SVGIG (reference sequence). Here the CDR3 reads CAWRRKGSSYNEQFF. DNA of the CDR3: TGTGCCTGGAGGCGGAAAGGAAGCTCCTACAATGAGCAGTTCTTC.

In regard to this clonotype: An end of the junction differs from the germline gene, which may be a read error. The V call is TRBV6-2 or TRBV6-3, the J call TRBJ2-2; no clear D gene. The CDR3 extends over 14 amino acids. Germline lookup yields CDR1 MNHEY and CDR2 SVGEGT. The CDR3 here is CAGSYSSGRGELFF. CDR3 DNA sequence: TGTGCCGGCAGTTACTCCAGTGGGCGCGGGGAGCTGTTTTTT.

The rearrangement uses TRBV18 and TRBJ2-2; possibly TRBD2 for D (6 bases). The CDR3 extends over 16 amino acids. V was pared by 3 bases and J by 1 base, with 12 bases between. Germline loops: CDR1 KGHSH, CDR2 LQKENI. This chain's CDR3 is CASSPWDSGNTGELFF. The CDR3, as DNA: TGTGCCAGCTCACCGTGGGATAGCGGGAACACCGGGGAGCTGTTTTTT.

This clonotype showed up just a few times. The junction shows a germline mismatch at one end, possibly a read error. The chain carries TRBV11-3 and TRBJ2-1; D may be TRBD2 (6 bases). Per germline, CDR1 SGHNT and CDR2 YENEEA. The CDR3 spans 15 residues. In DNA form, the CDR3 reads TGTGCCAGCAGCTTAGCGGGGCTAGCGAACAATGAGCAGCTCTTC. Protein: CASSLAGLANNEQLF.

Turning to this clonotype: Here the CDR3 omits its conserved ending phenylalanine or tryptophan, so a read error is the likely source. As DNA, the CDR3 is TGTGCCAGCAGCTCGCGGACAGGGACAATCACAAATACGCAGTATTAT. Protein: CASSSRTGTITNTQYY. The chain uses TRBV11-2 and TRBJ2-3, with 8 nucleotides matching TRBD1. The CDR3 runs to 16 residues. Germline lookup yields CDR1 SGHAT and CDR2 FQNNGV.

A note on this clonotype: The junction shows a germline mismatch at one end, possibly a read error. The CDR3 region has the DNA TGTACCATCAGTGAGTCCTCCACAGGGATTGGCAAAATCATTCAGTACTTC. The encoded protein is CTISESSTGIGKIIQYF. The chain recombines TRBV10-3 with TRBJ2-4; TRBD1 might be the D (6 bases). Germline V gene data show CDR1 as ENHRY and CDR2 as SYGVKD. The CDR3 contains 17 residues.

As concerns this clonotype: Here the CDR3 omits its conserved ending phenylalanine or tryptophan, so a read error is the likely source. The chain combines TRBV11-2 with TRBJ2-7; no definite D call. The V gene's germline CDR1 is SGHAT and CDR2 FQNNGV. This CDR3 is 12 amino acids long. The V gene lost 4 bases and the J gene lost 3 bases, with 7 bases spanning the gap. CDR3 amino acids: CASSSPHYEQYL. The CDR3 coding sequence is TGTGCCAGCAGCTCTCCACACTACGAGCAGTACTTA.

Points on this clonotype: A much larger clone lies one base from this, so it may be a read error. The V call is TRBV6-1, the J call TRBJ2-7; D remains ambiguous. Trimming removed 4 bases from V and 3 bases from J, with 16 bases in between. The CDR3 loop spans 15 amino acids. Germline loops: CDR1 MNHNS, CDR2 SASEGT. Written as DNA, the CDR3 is TGTGCCAGCAGTGTGATAGTAGTTCCATACTACGAGCAGTACTTC. Protein product: CASSVIVVPYYEQYF.

As regards this clonotype: Given a much more abundant clone one base away, this may be a read error. This chain joins TRBV13 and TRBJ2-7, with 8 bases aligning to TRBD2. The germline V gene has CDR1 PRHDT and CDR2 FYEKMQ (reference sequence). Losses at the gene ends were 5 bases for V and 6 bases for J; bases not matched to a gene: 15. The CDR3 spans 16 residues. The CDR3: CASSKRRLSGGAEQYF. The CDR3 DNA sequence: TGTGCCAGCAGCAAACGGCGACTATCGGGAGGGGCCGAGCAGTACTTC.

Notes on this clonotype: This may be a read error: a much more frequent sequence differs by one nucleotide. V gene TRBV6-1 combines with J gene TRBJ2-7; TRBD2 matches at 9 bases. Germline values: CDR1 MNHNS, CDR2 SASEGT. V was pared by 8 bases and J by 2 bases, with 7 bases of the junction left unmatched. The length of the CDR3 is 14 residues. CDR3 region: CASGTTSGTYEQYF. In DNA, the CDR3 is TGTGCCAGCGGGACGACTAGCGGAACCTACGAGCAGTACTTC.

The chain is built from TRBV11-2 and TRBJ2-1, with unresolved D. This CDR3 region has 19 residues. Germline-derived CDR1 and CDR2 are SGHAT and FQNNGV. The V and J ends lost 5 bases and 4 bases respectively, with 27 bases between them. The CDR3 region is CASSNLPVVRDSRYNEQFF. Here the CDR3 DNA reads TGTGCCAGCAGCAACCTTCCCGTAGTCCGTGACTCGAGATACAATGAGCAGTTCTTC.

The rearrangement uses TRBV6-2 or TRBV6-3 and TRBJ1-5; TRBD1 matches 8 bases. Germline-derived CDR1 and CDR2 are MNHEY and SVGEGT. V dropped 4 bases and J dropped 0; count of bases not matched to a gene: 5. The CDR3 is 16 amino acids. CDR3: CASSFTGGHSNQPQHF. The CDR3 nucleotides read TGTGCCAGCAGTTTCACAGGGGGGCATAGCAATCAGCCCCAGCATTTT.

Remarks on this clonotype: A much larger clonotype is one base distant, so this may be a read error. The V gene is TRBV4-1, the J gene TRBJ2-7; TRBD2 is a possible D gene (6 bases). V lost 1 base, J lost 3 bases, and 13 bases lay in between. Per the germline V gene, CDR1 is MGHRA and CDR2 is YSYEKL. The CDR3 length is 15 residues. In nucleotides, the CDR3 is TGCGCCAGCAGCCAAGGGGGGGAAGATTTCTACGAGCAGTACTTC. It yields the protein CASSQGGEDFYEQYF.

The chain links TRBV11-3 to TRBJ2-7; D might be TRBD2 (6 bases). Trimming took off 10 bases at V and 3 bases at J, with 19 bases between the two ends. Germline assignment: CDR1 SGHNT and CDR2 YENEEA. The CDR3 runs 14 residues. In nucleotides, the CDR3 is TGTGCCATCAGGGAACGGGGGATGGACTACGAGCAGTACTTC. Residues: CAIRERGMDYEQYF.

This clonotype was seen only a few times. Its ends do not fully match the called genes, so a read error is possible. V is TRBV2 and J is TRBJ2-7, with TRBD2 as a possible D gene (6 bases). This CDR3 has 16 amino acids. The V gene's germline CDR1 is SNHLY and CDR2 FYNNEI. CDR3 region: CASSDPERGSSYEQYF. Written as DNA, the CDR3 is TGTGCTAGCAGTGATCCCGAACGGGGGAGCTCCTACGAGCAGTACTTC.

A note on this clonotype: A much bigger clone sits one base away, suggesting this may be a read error. The gene calls are TRBV10-3 and TRBJ1-1; perhaps TRBD1 as D (5 bases). This CDR3 region has 12 residues. Germline CDR1 ENHRY, CDR2 SYGVKD. This CDR3 is CAISRVNTEALF. The DNA of the CDR3 is TGTGCCATTTCCAGGGTTAACACTGAAGCTTTGTTT.

Worth noting for this clonotype: Mismatch with germline at one junction end may stem from a read error. The rearrangement joins TRBV28 to TRBJ2-1; TRBD2 matches 11 bases. The CDR3 covers 15 residues. From germline, CDR1 is MDHEN and CDR2 SYDVKM. The DNA for the CDR3 is TGTGCCAGCGGTAGACTAGCGGGAAGTTACAATGAGAAGTTCTTC. It yields the protein CASGRLAGSYNEKFF.

Turning to this clonotype: This may stem from a read error, because a much larger clone lies one nucleotide away. The chain links TRBV6-5 to TRBJ2-1; 8 positions agree with TRBD1. CDR1 is MNHEY, CDR2 SVGAGI, per germline. The CDR3 spans 14 residues. V trimming: 0 bases; J trimming: 12 bases; junction bases outside the gene matches: 7. The CDR3 loop reads CASSYSSGGYGQFF. CDR3 nucleotides: TGTGCCAGCAGTTACTCGTCAGGGGGCTATGGGCAGTTCTTC.

On this clonotype: As the CDR3 is not closed by the conserved phenylalanine or tryptophan, this likely results from a read error. The limits of the CDR3 on the DNA are not certain, so only TCRdb's listed CDR3 is given. The rearrangement links TRBV11-1 to TRBJ1-1. Including both end residues, the CDR3 is 13 amino acids long. Per the germline V gene, CDR1 is SGHAT and CDR2 is FQDESV (reference sequence). CDR3 loop: CASSLAGYTEVFL.